This T cell receptor (beta chain) appears in the sequencing data of a study of blood T cell repertoires in COVID-19 (dated by TCRdb to about 2020). General notes on the study: Samples covering the acute and convalescent phases of COVID-19 were provided by collaborators in the United States, Italy and Spain. The material from the prospective study consisted of cDNA or gDNA derived from T cells, B-cell-depleted T cells, or PBMCs. Deeply sampled blood TCRbeta repertoires from subjects exposed to, actively infected with, or recovered from COVID-19 were included in the dataset. The repertoires were made available in a free public database intended to serve as a resource for research on the immune response to SARS-CoV-2. Samples were obtained from the ongoing ImmuneRACE study (first 160 participants) and from roughly 1,300 subjects provided by 6 global collaborators. A de-identified subject ID, COVID-19 status, age in years and sex were almost always included in the sample metadata. Where HLA class I and class II types were available, the types were taken from metadata supplied by the sample provider, not from assay-based typing. Results and caveats for the whole study, not just this receptor: The amount of clinical and demographic metadata varied by source and participant and was provided uncurated.

With regard to this clone: Its antigen remains unidentified. One base away there is no much larger clone; base qualities are not given.

The germline V gene (reference sequence) gives CDR1 as LNHDA and CDR2 as SQIVND. Clipping removes 6 bases from V and 0 bases from J, with 6 as the unmatched junction base count. The CDR3 runs 16 amino acids, cysteine and phenylalanine included. Solely the CDR3 DNA is kept, with 48 bases framed from the first base. Each collaborating institution followed its own protocols to collect whole blood in K2EDTA tubes. For TCRbeta analysis, collaborators shipped samples as frozen whole blood, isolated PBMCs, or DNA extracted from either of those sample types. The immunoSEQ Assay, a bias-controlled multiplex PCR, was used to amplify TCRbeta CDR3 regions from genomic DNA. The authors processed their data as follows. The number of nucleated cells in each sample was estimated from the amplification of reference gene primers within the assay. To quantify the absolute abundance of each unique TCRbeta CDR3 rearrangement, sequence reads were collapsed and filtered. Productive Simpson clonality was computed per sample as the square root of Simpson's diversity index over productive rearrangements. TCRdb limited this immuneACCESS table to in-frame rearrangements with V and J called. A share of clones is missing; checked studies link under half to unresolved V genes, and the rest is unexplained. V and J calls plus clone size are reproduced from that table; the DNA served to infer D and trimming. The sample contains approximately 210,000 clones, roughly nine tenths of them found a single time. The ten largest clonotypes hold over 1.5% of the sample.

Material for sequencing was peripheral blood. Recombination joined TRBV19 with TRBJ2-7; 12 central nucleotides agree with TRBD2. This sequence originates from a man in his 70s with acute or convalescent COVID-19. The DNA sequence is as follows: TGTGCCAGTAGCGATGGGACTAGCGGGCCCTCCTACGAGCAGTACTTC. It is translated as CASSDGTSGPSYEQYF.